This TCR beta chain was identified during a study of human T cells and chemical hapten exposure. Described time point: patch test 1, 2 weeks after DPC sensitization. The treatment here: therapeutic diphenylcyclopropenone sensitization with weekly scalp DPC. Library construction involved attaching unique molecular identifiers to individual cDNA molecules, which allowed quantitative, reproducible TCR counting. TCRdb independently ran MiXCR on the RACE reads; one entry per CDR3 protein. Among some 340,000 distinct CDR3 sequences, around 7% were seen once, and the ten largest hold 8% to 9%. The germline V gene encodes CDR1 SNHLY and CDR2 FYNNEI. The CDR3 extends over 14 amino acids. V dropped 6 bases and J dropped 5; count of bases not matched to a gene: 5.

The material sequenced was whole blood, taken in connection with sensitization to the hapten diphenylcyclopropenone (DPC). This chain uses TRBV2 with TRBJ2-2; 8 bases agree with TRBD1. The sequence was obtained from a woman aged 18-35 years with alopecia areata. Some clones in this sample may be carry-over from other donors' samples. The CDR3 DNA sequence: TGTGCCAGCAGGCGACAGGGGACGACCGGGGAGCTGTTTTTT. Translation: CASRRQGTTGELFF.